This TCR beta chain comes out of a study of regulatory T cells. Whole-study findings and limits: Skewed V and J usage and few unique V-J pairs marked patient repertoires, most in Tregs. In CD3G-deficient patients, conventional CD4+ T cells were enriched for hydrophobic CDR3 residues at positions 6 and 7.

Amplification used 52 TRBV primers and 13 TRBJ primers. Clones were sequenced by immunoSEQ multiplex PCR, and TCRdb holds only the in-frame ones, with some missing. The table records under 45,000 clones, 75% to 90% of them present only once. CD4+ T cells were divided by sorting: CD25-high CD127-low Tregs, CD25-low CD127-high conventional cells. Only one count was recorded for this clone. Its antigen remains unknown. The receptor was isolated from a young adult with CD3G deficiency. Sequencing input: conventional CD4+ T cells sorted from blood.

The CDR3 DNA is TGTGCCAGCACGGGCCGTGCTACCAATGAGCAGTTCTTC. Residues: CASTGRATNEQFF. V gene TRBV6-1 combines with J gene TRBJ2-1; D gene unclear. CDR3 length equals 13 residues. Germline loops: CDR1 MNHNS, CDR2 SASEGT. The ends were cut back, 7 bases at V and 6 bases at J, with 13 bases in the middle.